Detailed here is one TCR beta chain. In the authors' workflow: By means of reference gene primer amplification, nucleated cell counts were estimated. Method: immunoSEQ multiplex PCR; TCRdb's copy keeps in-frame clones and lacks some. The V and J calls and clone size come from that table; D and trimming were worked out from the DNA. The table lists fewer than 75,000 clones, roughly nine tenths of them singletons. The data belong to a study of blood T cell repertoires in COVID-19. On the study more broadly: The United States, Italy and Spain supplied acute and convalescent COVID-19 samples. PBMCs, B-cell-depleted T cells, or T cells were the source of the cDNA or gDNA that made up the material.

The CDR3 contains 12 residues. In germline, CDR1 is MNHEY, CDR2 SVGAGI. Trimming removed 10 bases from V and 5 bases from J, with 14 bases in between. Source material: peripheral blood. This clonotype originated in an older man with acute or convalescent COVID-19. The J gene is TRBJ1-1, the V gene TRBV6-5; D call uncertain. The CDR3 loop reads CATQTKGTEAFF. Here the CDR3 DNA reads TGTGCCACTCAGACTAAAGGTACTGAAGCTTTCTTT.